The next 6 T cell receptor beta chains were all read from a single sample in a study of vaccination effects on CD4 cells after COVID-19. These TCRs are of unknown antigen specificity. Antigen-specific CD4+ T cells expanded by the ViraFEST assay with viral peptide pools were then sequenced. CD4+ T cells were isolated after less than 13 days of culture. The person had a PCR-confirmed SARS-CoV-2 infection during March to December 2020. Repertoires were generated with immunoSEQ multiplex PCR, while TCRdb's copy carries only in-frame clones and drops some. The sample contains roughly 35,000 clones, approximately 78% of which appear only once. The sequences come from CD4+ T cells from PBMCs cultured with HCoV-NL63 spike peptides, collected before COVID-19 vaccination. These receptors were taken from a human donor who had a prior SARS-CoV-2 infection.

The chain uses TRBV5-5 and TRBJ1-6; 7 bases align to TRBD1. V lost 3 bases to trimming and J lost 5 bases; unmatched junction nucleotides: 8. The CDR3 spans 16 residues. Germline V gene sequence: CDR1 SGHKS, CDR2 YYEKEE (reference sequence). CDR3 in amino acids: CASSSKQGFDNSPLHF. The CDR3 nucleotides are TGTGCCAGCAGCTCCAAACAGGGGTTCGATAATTCACCCCTCCACTTT.

The V gene is TRBV6-1, the J gene TRBJ1-1; the D gene is possibly TRBD1 (6 bases). The V end was cut by 8 bases, the J end by 1 base, with 17 bases between. Per the germline V gene, CDR1 is MNHNS and CDR2 is SASEGT. The CDR3 has 15 residues. The CDR3, as DNA: TGTGCCAGCGTAGGCCACCAGACAGGGAACACTGAAGCTTTCTTT. This gives the protein CASVGHQTGNTEAFF.

There are a few counts of this clone. The rearrangement uses TRBV3-1 (or the pseudogene TRBV3-2) and TRBJ1-5, with D uncertain. The CDR3 runs 13 residues. V was pared by 0 bases and J by 5 bases, with 5 bases between. Germline V gives CDR1 LGHDT, CDR2 YNNKEL (reference sequence). The CDR3 is CASSQDRDQPQHF. CDR3 in DNA: TGTGCCAGCAGCCAAGATCGGGATCAGCCCCAGCATTTT.

The table lists this clone with a count of one. This chain uses TRBV9 with TRBJ2-7; 8 bases match TRBD1. Germline V gene data show CDR1 as SGDLS and CDR2 as YYNGEE. The CDR3 consists of 13 residues. V was clipped by 3 bases and J by 3 bases; unmatched bases: 2. CDR3 residues: CASSEGQDYEQYF. The CDR3, as DNA: TGTGCCAGCAGCGAGGGACAGGACTACGAGCAGTACTTC.

This clone has a handful of counts. The chain uses TRBV5-6 and TRBJ2-6, with TRBD2 as a possible D gene (7 bases). Trimming removed 5 bases from V and 4 bases from J, with 13 bases in between. This CDR3 has 15 amino acids. The germline CDR1 and CDR2 sequences are SGHDT and YYEEEE. CDR3 residues: CASRGGTLGANVLTF. The CDR3 DNA follows: TGTGCCAGCAGGGGGGGGACACTGGGGGCCAACGTCCTGACTTTC.

The genes are TRBV5-4 and TRBJ2-5; 10 nucleotides align to TRBD2. J lost 2 bases, V lost 0 bases, and 4 bases had no gene match. Germline CDR1 SGHNT, CDR2 YYREEE (reference sequence). CDR3 length: 16 amino acids. The CDR3 DNA reads TGTGCCAGCAGCTTGGGGGGTAGCGGGGGGCAAGAGACCCAGTACTTC. This encodes CASSLGGSGGQETQYF.